The 4 T cell receptor beta chains listed next were all sequenced from one sample in a study of T cells in Graves' hyperthyroidism and ophthalmopathy. From RNA transcripts, TCR beta CDR3 regions were amplified. HTBI primers were the set used in a first-round RT-PCR of the TCR CDR3. TCRdb redid the calling of the multiplex PCR reads with MiXCR, one entry per CDR3 protein. The sample contains 600,000 to 700,000 distinct CDR3 sequences, 45% of which appear only once. Sequencing was performed on peripheral blood or thyroid tissue (not recorded which). These receptors were obtained from an adult man with Graves' disease, either hyperthyroidism or ophthalmopathy (not recorded which).

The sample holds a few counts of this clonotype. The CDR3: CASSFDLIINYGYTF. The CDR3 region has the DNA TGTGCCAGCAGCTTTGATCTGATTATTAACTATGGCTACACCTTC. The V gene is TRBV7-9, the J gene TRBJ1-2; no clear D gene. Germline loops: CDR1 SEHNR, CDR2 FQNEAQ (reference sequence). The length of the CDR3 is 15 residues. The ends were cut back, 3 bases at V and 1 base at J, with 12 bases in the middle.

Concerning this clonotype: At one end, the junction sequence differs from germline, possibly due to a read error. The V call is TRBV5-1, the J call TRBJ2-5; 9 nucleotides line up with TRBD1. CDR1 and CDR2 from the germline V gene are SGHRS and YFSETQ. The CDR3 extends over 15 amino acids. Written as DNA, the CDR3 is TGTGCCAGCAGCGTTACAGGGGGCTTCTTAGAGACCCAGTACTTC. Its protein product is CASSVTGGFLETQYF.

V gene TRBV5-1 combines with J gene TRBJ2-7, with 9 bases lining up with TRBD2. Germline values: CDR1 SGHRS, CDR2 YFSETQ. Losses at the gene ends were 4 bases for V and 0 bases for J; bases not matched to a gene: 11. This CDR3 is built from 17 residues. The CDR3 DNA sequence: TGCGCCAGCAGCCAAAACCCGAGCGGGGGGAGCTCCTACGAGCAGTACTTC. It encodes CASSQNPSGGSSYEQYF. Filled out from reference TRBV5-1 and TRBJ2-7, the complete variable domain reads KAGVTQTPRYLIKTRGQQVTLSCSPISGHRSVSWYQQTPGQGLQFLFEYFSETQRNKGNFPGRFSGRQFSNSRSEMNVSTLELGDSALYLCASSQNPSGGSSYEQYFGPGTRLTVT.

This clonotype has just a few counts. This chain joins TRBV20-1 and TRBJ2-7; 7 bases match TRBD2. The CDR3 has 15 residues. Germline V CDR1 and CDR2: DFQATT, SNEGSKA (reference sequence). The V segment lost 5 bases and the J segment 0 bases; nucleotides outside the gene matches: 10. In DNA, the CDR3 is TGCAGTGCTTCCTCCTGGCGGGAGAGCTCCTACGAGCAGTACTTC. Translated, it gives CSASSWRESSYEQYF.